A single sample gave rise to the 21 T cell receptor beta chains below, sequenced in a study of T cell responses to AZD1222 COVID-19 vaccine. Using immunoSEQ multiplex PCR, the repertoire was profiled, and TCRdb retains in-frame clones only, with some absent. This sample has 98,000 or so clones, with approximately 91% found just once. The sequences come from peripheral blood, collected 28 days after the second AZD1222 dose. Receptors originate from an adult who received the AZD1222 COVID-19 vaccine.

The chain recombines TRBV5-1 with TRBJ2-1; 9 nucleotides match TRBD2. V trimming: 3 bases; J trimming: 7 bases; junction bases outside the gene matches: 8. The CDR3 covers 15 residues. Germline V gives CDR1 SGHRS, CDR2 YFSETQ. The CDR3 bases are TGCGCCAGCAGCTCACTTAGCGGGAGAACGAATGAGCAGTTCTTC. Translation: CASSSLSGRTNEQFF.

The DNA for the CDR3 is TGTGCCAGCAGCCGAAGAAGGTATAGGGCTAGCGGGAGTTCCTACAATGAGCAGTTCTTC. Amino acids: CASSRRRYRASGSSYNEQFF. J is TRBJ2-1 and V is TRBV6-6; 10 nucleotides align to TRBD2. This CDR3 has 20 residues. V trimming: 6 bases; J trimming: 1 base; junction bases outside the gene matches: 18. The germline V gene has CDR1 MNHNY and CDR2 SVGAGI (reference sequence).

The genes are TRBV30 and TRBJ2-2; unclear D gene. The germline gives CDR1 GTSNPN, CDR2 SVGIG (reference sequence). The CDR3 contains 13 residues. V lost 2 bases and J 1 base, leaving 5 bases between the germline ends. The CDR3, as DNA: TGTGCCTGGAGTACAAGGAACACCGGGGAGCTGTTTTTT. Its protein is CAWSTRNTGELFF.

The V and J genes are TRBV11-3 and TRBJ2-3, with 7 bases that match TRBD1. Germline loops: CDR1 SGHNT, CDR2 YENEEA. CDR3 size: 15 residues. The junction had 2 bases not matched to a gene; V was cut back by 0 bases and J by 2 bases. The CDR3 reads CASSLEGGPTDTQYF. Written as DNA, the CDR3 is TGTGCCAGCAGCTTAGAAGGGGGCCCCACAGATACGCAGTATTTT. The full variable domain, in which reference TRBV11-3 and TRBJ2-3 provide the parts outside the CDR3, is EAGVVQSPRYKIIEKKQPVAFWCNPISGHNTLYWYLQNLGQGPELLIRYENEEAVDDSQLPKDRFSAERLKGVDSTLKIQPAELGDSAVYLCASSLEGGPTDTQYFGPGTRLTVL.

The rearrangement uses TRBV7-9 and TRBJ1-4; no clear D. CDR3 length: 15 residues. The germline V and J ends were trimmed by 5 bases and 5 bases, with 15 bases remaining between them. Germline V gene lookup returns CDR1 SEHNR and CDR2 FQNEAQ (reference sequence). The CDR3 DNA reads as TGTGCCAGCAGCCCTTCCGGCTCTGGGAATGAAAAACTGTTTTTT. It codes for CASSPSGSGNEKLFF.

The chain combines TRBV5-1 with TRBJ2-3; D may be TRBD2 (5 bases). The CDR3 extends over 16 amino acids. The V and J ends lost 2 bases and 4 bases respectively, with 17 bases between them. In germline, CDR1 is SGHRS, CDR2 YFSETQ. The CDR3 here is CASSFNTAGLADTQYF. Here the CDR3 DNA reads TGCGCCAGCAGCTTCAATACCGCGGGTCTCGCAGATACGCAGTATTTT.

The chain recombines TRBV6-5 with TRBJ1-2; 7 bases are a match to TRBD1. Germline V gives CDR1 MNHEY, CDR2 SVGAGI. Trimming took 6 bases from V and 8 from J; bases not matched to a gene: 12. This CDR3 is 14 amino acids long. The CDR3 here is CASSRLGQAAGYTF. The CDR3 region has the DNA TGTGCCAGCAGCCGCCTAGGACAGGCAGCAGGCTACACCTTC.

The rearrangement joins TRBV9 to TRBJ1-2; D is uncertain. There are 13 residues in the CDR3. The germline V and J ends were trimmed by 4 bases and 3 bases, with 10 bases remaining between them. Germline lookup yields CDR1 SGDLS and CDR2 YYNGEE. This CDR3 reads CASSFDGYYGYTF. DNA for the CDR3: TGTGCCAGCAGCTTCGACGGCTACTATGGCTACACCTTC.

V gene TRBV21-1 combines with J gene TRBJ1-2; the table gives TRBD1 as D, unverified against the DNA. TRBV21-1 is assigned pseudogene status. The CDR3 has 16 residues. Here the CDR3 reads CASSFAGHPTTGGYTF. CDR3 DNA sequence: TGTGCCAGCAGCTTCGCAGGGCATCCTACGACTGGGGGCTACACCTTC.

The V and J genes are TRBV28 and TRBJ1-2; TRBD1 matches at 7 bases. Per the germline V gene, CDR1 is MDHEN and CDR2 is SYDVKM. The trim removed 5 bases at V and 8 bases at J, leaving 8 bases unmatched. The CDR3 extends over 13 amino acids. The CDR3 sequence: CASSGQELGGYTF. The DNA of the CDR3 is TGTGCCAGCAGTGGACAGGAGTTGGGAGGCTACACCTTC.

This clone was seen once. V and J are TRBV9 and TRBJ1-2; D is possibly TRBD1 (6 bases). V lost 0 bases and J 6 bases, leaving 9 bases between the germline ends. Germline CDR1 is SGDLS and CDR2 is YYNGEE. The CDR3 contains 13 residues. DNA of the CDR3: TGTGCCAGCAGCGTAGACAGGGAAGATGGCTACACCTTC. Translated: CASSVDREDGYTF. The whole variable domain, remainder taken from reference TRBV9 and TRBJ1-2, is DSGVTQTPKHLITATGQRVTLRCSPRSGDLSVYWYQQSLDQGLQFLIQYYNGEERAKGNILERFSAQQFPDLHSELNLSSLELGDSALYFCASSVDREDGYTFGSGTRLTVV.

The chain has TRBV29-1 and TRBJ1-4; tentatively, D is TRBD1 (6 bases). Germline V gene sequence: CDR1 SQVTM, CDR2 ANQGSEA. The germline V and J ends were trimmed by 6 bases and 3 bases, with 17 bases remaining between them. The CDR3 runs to 15 residues. The CDR3 bases are TGCAGCGTGGGCCTGCGGGGGCTCGCTAATGAAAAACTGTTTTTT. Translated, it gives CSVGLRGLANEKLFF.

V and J are TRBV28 and TRBJ2-7; perhaps TRBD1 as D (5 bases). The CDR3 consists of 15 residues. Germline assignment: CDR1 MDHEN and CDR2 SYDVKM. V dropped 3 bases and J dropped 4 bases, with 16 bases sitting between them. CDR3 sequence: CASSLGLDTLYEQYF. CDR3 bases: TGTGCCAGCAGTTTGGGCCTGGACACGCTATACGAGCAGTACTTC.

Points on this clone: Germline is not matched at one junction end, which may reflect a read error. This chain uses TRBV27 with TRBJ1-2, with a possible D match to TRBD1 (5 bases). Per the germline V gene, CDR1 is MNHEY and CDR2 is SMNVEV (reference sequence). The CDR3 is 12 residues long. CDR3 DNA sequence: TGTGCCAGCAGTTTACCCCCGGGACCTATTTCCTTC. This gives the protein CASSLPPGPISF.

The V gene is TRBV7-2, the J gene TRBJ1-1, with a possible D match to TRBD1 (5 bases). Germline CDR1 reads SGHTA; CDR2 reads FQGNSA. V was shortened by 2 bases and J by 4 bases, with 14 bases between the two germline ends. The CDR3 length is 15 residues. The CDR3 loop reads CASSLTAEGTTEAFF. The DNA of the CDR3 is TGTGCCAGCAGCTTAACAGCGGAGGGGACCACTGAAGCTTTCTTT.

The chain carries TRBV16 and TRBJ2-7; either TRBD1 or TRBD2 may fit D (5 bases each). The V end lost 4 bases, the J end lost 3 bases, and 13 bases lay between the germline ends. Germline loops: CDR1 KGHSY, CDR2 FQNENV. The CDR3 has 14 residues. CDR3 residues: CASSPGTFIYEQYF. CDR3 DNA sequence: TGTGCCAGCAGCCCAGGGACGTTTATCTACGAGCAGTACTTC.

The chain recombines TRBV27 with TRBJ1-4; 7 bases agree with TRBD1. This CDR3 comprises 15 residues. Looked up from germline, CDR1 is MNHEY and CDR2 is SMNVEV (reference sequence). After removal of 4 bases from V and 7 bases from J, the junction contained 9 bases not matched to a gene. The CDR3 bases are TGTGCCAGCAGTTACCAGGGGGGGCTGAGTGAAAAACTGTTTTTT. It is translated as CASSYQGGLSEKLFF. Complete variable domain (other parts from reference TRBV27 and TRBJ1-4): EAQVTQNPRYLITVTGKKLTVTCSQNMNHEYMSWYRQDPGLGLRQIYYSMNVEVTDKGDVPEGYKVSRKEKRNFPLILESPSPNQTSLYFCASSYQGGLSEKLFFGSGTQLSVL.

This clone was recorded once. The J gene is TRBJ1-5, the V gene TRBV30, with D unclear. V was shortened by 2 bases and J by 0 bases, with 8 bases between the two germline ends. The CDR3 runs 14 residues. Germline CDR1 and CDR2: GTSNPN and SVGIG (reference sequence). For the CDR3, the DNA is TGTGCCTGGAGTCTCGGTAGTAGCAATCAGCCCCAGCATTTT. Translation: CAWSLGSSNQPQHF.

The rearrangement uses TRBV28 and TRBJ2-7; tentatively, D is TRBD1 (7 bases). This CDR3 region has 16 residues. Per the germline V gene, CDR1 is MDHEN and CDR2 is SYDVKM. V lost 6 bases and J lost 5, with 23 bases in between. The CDR3 coding sequence is TGTGCCAGCAGCTCCTCCTCGACAGGGAGGCACAACGAGCAGTACTTC. This codes for CASSSSSTGRHNEQYF.

In this sample, this clone turned up once. The genes are TRBV15 and TRBJ2-7; TRBD2 agrees at 8 bases. Germline V gene lookup returns CDR1 LNHNV and CDR2 YYDKDF (reference sequence). Trimming took 0 bases from V and 0 from J; bases not matched to a gene: 7. The CDR3 covers 17 residues. The CDR3 coding sequence is TGTGCCACCAGCAGAGATCGGGGGGGCATTAACTCCTACGAGCAGTACTTC. Its protein product is CATSRDRGGINSYEQYF.

The rearrangement uses TRBV27 and TRBJ2-2; 12 nucleotides line up with TRBD2. The CDR3 is made up of 16 amino acids. Germline values: CDR1 MNHEY, CDR2 SMNVEV (reference sequence). Trimming took 4 bases from V and 6 from J; bases not matched to a gene: 6. The CDR3 spells CASSSLAGGPAGELFF. The CDR3 DNA sequence: TGTGCCAGCAGTTCTCTAGCGGGAGGGCCTGCCGGGGAGCTGTTTTTT.